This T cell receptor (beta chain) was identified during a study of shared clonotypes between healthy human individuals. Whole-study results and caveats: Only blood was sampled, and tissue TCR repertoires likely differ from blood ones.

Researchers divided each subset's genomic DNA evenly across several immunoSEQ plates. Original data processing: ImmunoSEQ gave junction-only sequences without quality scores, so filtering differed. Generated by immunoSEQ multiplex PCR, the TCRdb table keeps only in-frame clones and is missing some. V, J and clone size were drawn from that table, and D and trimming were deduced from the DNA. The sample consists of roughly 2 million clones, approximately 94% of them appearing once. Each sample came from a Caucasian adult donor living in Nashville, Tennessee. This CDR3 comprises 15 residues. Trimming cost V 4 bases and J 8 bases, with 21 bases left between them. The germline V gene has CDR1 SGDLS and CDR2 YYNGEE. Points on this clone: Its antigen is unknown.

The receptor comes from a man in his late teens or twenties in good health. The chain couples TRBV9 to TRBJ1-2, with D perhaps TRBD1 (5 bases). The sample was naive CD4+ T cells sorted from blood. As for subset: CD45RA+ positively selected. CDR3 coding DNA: TGTGCCAGCAGCACCAGAGGGGTTGGGAGCGGGGGCTACACCTTC. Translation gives CASSTRGVGSGGYTF. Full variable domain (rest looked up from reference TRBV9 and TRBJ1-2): DSGVTQTPKHLITATGQRVTLRCSPRSGDLSVYWYQQSLDQGLQFLIQYYNGEERAKGNILERFSAQQFPDLHSELNLSSLELGDSALYFCASSTRGVGSGGYTFGSGTRLTVV.